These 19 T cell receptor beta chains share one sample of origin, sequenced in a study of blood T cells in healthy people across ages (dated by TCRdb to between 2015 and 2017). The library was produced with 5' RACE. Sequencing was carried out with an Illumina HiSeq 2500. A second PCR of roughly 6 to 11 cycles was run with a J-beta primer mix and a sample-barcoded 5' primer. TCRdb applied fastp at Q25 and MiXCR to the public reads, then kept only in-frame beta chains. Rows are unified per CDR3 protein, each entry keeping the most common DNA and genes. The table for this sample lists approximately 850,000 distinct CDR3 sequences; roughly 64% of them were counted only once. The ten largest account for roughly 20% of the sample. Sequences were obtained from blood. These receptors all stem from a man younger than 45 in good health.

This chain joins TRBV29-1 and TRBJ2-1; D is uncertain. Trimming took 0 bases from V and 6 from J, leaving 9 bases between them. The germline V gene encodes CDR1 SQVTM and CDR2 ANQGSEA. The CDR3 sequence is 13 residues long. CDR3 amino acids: CSVEEGVRNEQFF. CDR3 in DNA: TGCAGCGTTGAAGAAGGAGTCCGCAATGAGCAGTTCTTC.

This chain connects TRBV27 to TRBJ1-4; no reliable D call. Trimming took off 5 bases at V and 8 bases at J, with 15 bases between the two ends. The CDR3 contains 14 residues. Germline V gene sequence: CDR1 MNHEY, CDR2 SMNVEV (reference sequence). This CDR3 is CASSPRIGREKLFF. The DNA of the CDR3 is TGTGCCAGCAGTCCAAGGATAGGGAGGGAAAAACTGTTTTTT.

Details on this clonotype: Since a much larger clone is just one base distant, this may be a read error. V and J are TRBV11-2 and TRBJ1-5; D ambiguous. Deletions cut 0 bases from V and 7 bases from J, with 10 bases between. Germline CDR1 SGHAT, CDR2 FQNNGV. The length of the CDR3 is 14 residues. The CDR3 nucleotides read TGTGCCAGCAGCTTAGACCCAACATTGCAGCCCCAGCATTTT. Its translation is CASSLDPTLQPQHF.

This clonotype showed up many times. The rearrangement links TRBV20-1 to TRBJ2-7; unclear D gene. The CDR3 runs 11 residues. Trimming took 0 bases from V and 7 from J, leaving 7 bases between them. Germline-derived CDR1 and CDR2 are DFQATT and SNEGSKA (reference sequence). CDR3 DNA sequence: TGCAGTGCTAGAGAAGGCAGAGAGCAGTACTTC. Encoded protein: CSAREGREQYF.

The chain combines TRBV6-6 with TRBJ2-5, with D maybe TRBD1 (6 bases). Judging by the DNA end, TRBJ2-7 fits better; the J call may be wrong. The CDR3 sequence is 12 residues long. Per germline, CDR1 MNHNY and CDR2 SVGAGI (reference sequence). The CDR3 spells CASSSTGIEQYF. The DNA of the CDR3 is TGTGCCAGCAGTTCGACAGGTATCGAGCAGTACTTC.

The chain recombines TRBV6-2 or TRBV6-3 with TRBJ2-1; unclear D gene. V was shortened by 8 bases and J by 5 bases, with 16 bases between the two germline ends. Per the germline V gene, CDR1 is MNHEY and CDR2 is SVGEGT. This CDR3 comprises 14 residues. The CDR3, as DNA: TGTGCCAGCCGCTTGCGATCGCTGGACAATGAGCAGTTCTTC. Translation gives CASRLRSLDNEQFF.

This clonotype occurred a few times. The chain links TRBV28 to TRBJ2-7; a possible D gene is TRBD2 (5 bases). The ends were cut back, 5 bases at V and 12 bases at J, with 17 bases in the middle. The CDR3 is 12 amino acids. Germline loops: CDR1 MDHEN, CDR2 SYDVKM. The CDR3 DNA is TGTGCCAGCAGTCGCTCAGGACTCGGCGCGTACTTC. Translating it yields CASSRSGLGAYF.

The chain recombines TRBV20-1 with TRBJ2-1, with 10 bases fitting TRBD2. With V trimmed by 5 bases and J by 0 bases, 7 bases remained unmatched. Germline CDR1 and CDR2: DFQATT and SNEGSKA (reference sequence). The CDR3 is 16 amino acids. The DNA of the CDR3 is TGCAGTGCTGGGGATAGCGGGGGGAGCTCCTACAATGAGCAGTTCTTC. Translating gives CSAGDSGGSSYNEQFF.

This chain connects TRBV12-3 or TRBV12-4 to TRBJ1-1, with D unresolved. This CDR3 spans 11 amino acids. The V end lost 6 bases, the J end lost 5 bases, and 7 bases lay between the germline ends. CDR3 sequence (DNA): TGTGCCAGCAGGGAATTGACTGAAGCTTTCTTT. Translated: CASRELTEAFF.

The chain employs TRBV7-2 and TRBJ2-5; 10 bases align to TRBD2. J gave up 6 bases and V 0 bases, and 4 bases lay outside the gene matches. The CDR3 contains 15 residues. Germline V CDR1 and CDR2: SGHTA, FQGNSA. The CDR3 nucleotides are TGTGCCAGCAGCTTAGCTCTAGCGGGAGATAAGACCCAGTACTTC. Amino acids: CASSLALAGDKTQYF.

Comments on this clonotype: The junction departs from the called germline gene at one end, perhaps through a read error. The CDR3 sequence is CSTEGDGYTF. The CDR3 DNA reads as TGTAGCACAGAGGGTGATGGCTACACCTTC. This sequence joins TRBV20-1 and TRBJ1-2; D is uncertain. CDR3 length: 10 amino acids. Germline-derived CDR1 and CDR2 are DFQATT and SNEGSKA (reference sequence).

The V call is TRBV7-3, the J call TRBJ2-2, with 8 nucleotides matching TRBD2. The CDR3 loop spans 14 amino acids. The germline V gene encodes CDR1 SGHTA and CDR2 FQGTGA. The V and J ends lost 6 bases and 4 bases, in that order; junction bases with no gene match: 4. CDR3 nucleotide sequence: TGTGCCAGCAGTAGCGGGACCAGCACCGGGGAGCTGTTTTTT. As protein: CASSSGTSTGELFF.

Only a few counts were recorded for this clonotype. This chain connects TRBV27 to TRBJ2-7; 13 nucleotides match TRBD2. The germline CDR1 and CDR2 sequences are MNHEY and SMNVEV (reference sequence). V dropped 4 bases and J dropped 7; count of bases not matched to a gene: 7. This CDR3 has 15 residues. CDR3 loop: CASSSLAGGAREQYF. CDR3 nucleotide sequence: TGTGCCAGCAGTTCACTAGCGGGGGGGGCTAGGGAGCAGTACTTC.

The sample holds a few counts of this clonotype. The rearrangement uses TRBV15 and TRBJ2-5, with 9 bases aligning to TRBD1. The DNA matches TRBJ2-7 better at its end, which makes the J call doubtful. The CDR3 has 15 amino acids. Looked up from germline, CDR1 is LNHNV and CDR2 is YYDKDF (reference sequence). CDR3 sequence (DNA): TGTGCCACCAGCAGGACAGGGGGTCTTATCGACGAGCAGTACTTC. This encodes CATSRTGGLIDEQYF.

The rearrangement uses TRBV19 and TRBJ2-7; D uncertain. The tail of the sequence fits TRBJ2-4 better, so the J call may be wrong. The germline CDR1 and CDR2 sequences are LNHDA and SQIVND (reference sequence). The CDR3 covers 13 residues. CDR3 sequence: CASSDNSPNIQYF. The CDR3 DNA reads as TGTGCCAGTAGTGATAACTCCCCGAACATTCAGTACTTC.

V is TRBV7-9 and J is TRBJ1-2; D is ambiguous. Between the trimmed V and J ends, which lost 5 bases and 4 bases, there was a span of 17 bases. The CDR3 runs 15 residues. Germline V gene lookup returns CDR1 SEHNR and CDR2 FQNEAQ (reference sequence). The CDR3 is CASSPGSGRSYGYTF. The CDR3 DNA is TGTGCCAGCAGCCCGGGCTCCGGGAGGAGCTATGGCTACACCTTC.

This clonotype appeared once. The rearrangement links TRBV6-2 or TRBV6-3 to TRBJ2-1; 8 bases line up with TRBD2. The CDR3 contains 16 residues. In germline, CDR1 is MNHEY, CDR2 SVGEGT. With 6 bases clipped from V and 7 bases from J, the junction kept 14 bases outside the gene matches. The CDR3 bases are TGTGCCAGCAGCCGATATCATCGGGAGGGCGCGAATGAGCAGTTCTTC. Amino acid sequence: CASSRYHREGANEQFF.

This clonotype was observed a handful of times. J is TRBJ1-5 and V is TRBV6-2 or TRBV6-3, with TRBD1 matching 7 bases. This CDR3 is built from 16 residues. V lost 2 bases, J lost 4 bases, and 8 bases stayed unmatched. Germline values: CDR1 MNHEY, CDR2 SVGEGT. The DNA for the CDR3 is TGTGCCAGCAGTTACCGCCGGGACAGACCGAATCAGCCCCAGCATTTT. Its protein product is CASSYRRDRPNQPQHF.

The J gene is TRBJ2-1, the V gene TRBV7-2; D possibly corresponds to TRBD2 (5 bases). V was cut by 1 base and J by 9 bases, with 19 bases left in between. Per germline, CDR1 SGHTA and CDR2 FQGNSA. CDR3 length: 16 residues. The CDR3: CASSLEPHTRGGEQFF. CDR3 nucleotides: TGTGCCAGCAGCTTAGAGCCCCACACCCGGGGTGGTGAGCAGTTCTTC.